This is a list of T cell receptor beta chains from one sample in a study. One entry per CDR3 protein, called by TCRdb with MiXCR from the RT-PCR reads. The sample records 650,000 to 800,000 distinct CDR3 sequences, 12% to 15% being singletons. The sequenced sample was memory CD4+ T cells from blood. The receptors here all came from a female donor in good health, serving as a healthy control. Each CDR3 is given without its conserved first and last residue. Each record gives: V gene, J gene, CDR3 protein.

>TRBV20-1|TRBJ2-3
SARTLADTQY
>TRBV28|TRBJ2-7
ASGEAWEQY
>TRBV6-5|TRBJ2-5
ASSLGLAATTQY
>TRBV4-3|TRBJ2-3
ASSQVRLGTPQY
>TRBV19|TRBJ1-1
ASSHRGGDTEAF
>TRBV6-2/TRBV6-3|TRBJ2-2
ASSYQAGNTGELF
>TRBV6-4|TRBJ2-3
ASSEEAGTSGALGQY
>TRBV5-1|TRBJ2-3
ASSLENEGDTQY
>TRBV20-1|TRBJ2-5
SARTGLQETQY
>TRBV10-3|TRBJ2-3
ATGSRDRVDTQY